What follows are 17 T cell receptor beta chains derived from one specimen sequenced in a study of blood T cell repertoires in COVID-19. The assay was immunoSEQ multiplex PCR, and TCRdb's table has in-frame clones only and misses some. The sample yields about 36,000 clones, about 81% seen once. The sequencing input was peripheral blood. The receptors stem from a human donor in a cohort sampled during active or convalescent COVID-19. The donor label of this sample is uncertain.

The chain is built from TRBV4-3 and TRBJ2-1, with 13 bases that match TRBD2. This CDR3 has 18 amino acids. The junction had 15 bases not matched to a gene; V was cut back by 4 bases and J by 9 bases. In germline, CDR1 is LGHNA, CDR2 YSLEER. CDR3 nucleotide sequence: TGCGCCAGCAGCCCCCACCCCGGACTAGCGGGAGAAGGGGGTGAGCAGTTCTTC. Its translation: CASSPHPGLAGEGGEQFF.

The chain employs TRBV7-9 and TRBJ2-1; 7 positions match TRBD2. The CDR3 sequence is 16 residues long. Per the germline V gene, CDR1 is SEHNR and CDR2 is FQNEAQ (reference sequence). V lost 1 base and J lost 7; bases outside the gene matches: 10. CDR3 coding DNA: TGTGCCAGCAGCTTAGACGGGGGAGGGGTTAGAAATGAGCAGTTCTTC. Its protein is CASSLDGGGVRNEQFF.

The rearrangement uses TRBV3-1 (or the pseudogene TRBV3-2) and TRBJ1-1; TRBD1 might be the D (6 bases). Per the germline V gene, CDR1 is LGHDT and CDR2 is YNNKEL (reference sequence). The V and J ends lost 3 bases and 4 bases respectively, with 15 bases between them. There are 15 residues in the CDR3. The CDR3 nucleotides are TGTGCCAGCAGCCAGAGCCAGGGGCCGGGCACTGAAGCTTTCTTT. It is translated as CASSQSQGPGTEAFF.

The chain has TRBV28 and TRBJ2-1, with 10 bases lining up with TRBD2. This CDR3 is built from 17 residues. With 5 bases clipped from V and 5 bases from J, the junction kept 12 bases outside the gene matches. CDR1 MDHEN and CDR2 SYDVKM come from the germline V gene. CDR3 coding DNA: TGTGCCAGCAGTAGAACTAGCGGGGTACGAGGGGACAATGAGCAGTTCTTC. Encoded protein: CASSRTSGVRGDNEQFF. The full variable domain, its missing parts supplied by reference TRBV28 and TRBJ2-1, is DVKVTQSSRYLVKRTGEKVFLECVQDMDHENMFWYRQDPGLGLRLIYFSYDVKMKEKGDIPEGYSVSREKKERFSLILESASTNQTSMYLCASSRTSGVRGDNEQFFGPGTRLTVL.

The chain links TRBV6-5 to TRBJ1-2; D may be TRBD1 (5 bases). V was shortened by 5 bases and J by 4 bases, with 8 bases between the two germline ends. Germline CDR1 reads MNHEY; CDR2 reads SVGAGI. The CDR3 totals 12 residues. As DNA, the CDR3 is TGTGCCAGCAGTCATGACAGCTATGGCTACACCTTC. Residues: CASSHDSYGYTF.

This clone occurred once. This chain uses TRBV10-3 with TRBJ2-1; TRBD2 is a possible D gene (5 bases). The CDR3 has 12 amino acids. CDR1 is ENHRY and CDR2 is SYGVKD in the germline V gene. The V end lost 3 bases, the J end lost 6 bases, and 6 bases lay between the germline ends. The CDR3 is CAISEGSNEQFF. CDR3 DNA sequence: TGTGCCATCAGTGAAGGGAGCAATGAGCAGTTCTTC.

V usage is TRBV6-5 and J usage is TRBJ2-3; 9 positions agree with TRBD2. This CDR3 has 14 residues. V lost 6 bases and J lost 0; bases outside the gene matches: 1. The germline V gene encodes CDR1 MNHEY and CDR2 SVGAGI. The CDR3 is CASRREGSTDTQYF. The DNA for the CDR3 is TGTGCCAGCAGGCGGGAGGGAAGCACAGATACGCAGTATTTT.

The chain employs TRBV25-1 and TRBJ1-3, with D perhaps matching TRBD1 (5 bases). V lost 4 bases and J lost 3, with 10 bases in between. The CDR3 is 14 residues long. Germline V gene sequence: CDR1 MGHDK, CDR2 SYGVNS. The CDR3 region has the DNA TGTGCCAGCAGTGGAAGGGGCTTTGGAAACACCATATATTTT. Encoded protein: CASSGRGFGNTIYF. The complete variable domain, with remaining parts taken from reference TRBV25-1 and TRBJ1-3, reads EADIYQTPRYLVIGTGKKITLECSQTMGHDKMYWYQQDPGMELHLIHYSYGVNSTEKGDLSSESTVSRIRTEHFPLTLESARPSHTSQYLCASSGRGFGNTIYFGEGSWLTVV.

J is TRBJ2-5 and V is TRBV9; 9 positions match TRBD2. CDR3 length: 16 amino acids. Per the germline V gene, CDR1 is SGDLS and CDR2 is YYNGEE. V was clipped by 0 bases and J by 5 bases; unmatched bases: 8. Here the CDR3 reads CASSVGDSGSWETQYF. The CDR3 DNA reads TGTGCCAGCAGCGTAGGCGATAGCGGGAGCTGGGAGACCCAGTACTTC.

The chain is built from TRBV11-2 and TRBJ1-2, with D possibly TRBD1 on 5 matching bases. Per the germline V gene, CDR1 is SGHAT and CDR2 is FQNNGV. The CDR3 contains 12 residues. V was cut by 5 bases and J by 7 bases, with 11 bases left in between. The CDR3 bases are TGTGCCAGCAGCCTCGGACATGTTGGCTACACCTTC. Protein product: CASSLGHVGYTF.

On this clone: The sample contains more than one DNA sequence encoding this CDR3. Written as DNA, the CDR3 is TGTGCCAGCAGCTTGGGCCAGGGTTACGGCTACACCTTC. Translating it yields CASSLGQGYGYTF. The V call is TRBV7-3, the J call TRBJ1-2, with a weak D call TRBD1 (5 bases). Germline CDR1 and CDR2: SGHTA and FQGTGA. There are 13 residues in the CDR3. Trimming took off 3 bases at V and 8 bases at J, with 13 bases between the two ends.

The rearrangement links TRBV30 to TRBJ1-2; 10 bases are a match to TRBD1. Losses at the gene ends were 4 bases for V and 2 bases for J; bases not matched to a gene: 4. CDR1 is GTSNPN, CDR2 SVGIG, per germline (reference sequence). This CDR3 has 14 amino acids. The DNA for the CDR3 is TGTGCCTGGAAGGGACAGGGGTACAACTATGGCTACACCTTC. It translates to CAWKGQGYNYGYTF. The whole variable domain, remainder taken from reference TRBV30 and TRBJ1-2, is SQTIHQWPATLVQPVGSPLSLECTVEGTSNPNLYWYRQAAGRGLQLLFYSVGIGQISSEVPQNLSASRPQDRQFILSSKKLLLSDSGFYLCAWKGQGYNYGYTFGSGTRLTVV.

This rearrangement joins TRBV11-3 to TRBJ2-2, with 13 bases aligning to TRBD2. The CDR3 runs to 18 residues. Trimming took 4 bases from V and 3 from J; bases not matched to a gene: 8. Germline CDR1 SGHNT, CDR2 YENEEA. The CDR3 is CASSYGLAGALDTGELFF. In nucleotides, the CDR3 is TGTGCCAGCAGCTACGGACTAGCGGGAGCGTTGGACACCGGGGAGCTGTTTTTT.

The chain couples TRBV5-1 to TRBJ2-7, with 9 bases matching TRBD1. Germline CDR1 reads SGHRS; CDR2 reads YFSETQ. With V trimmed by 4 bases and J by 5 bases, 10 bases remained unmatched. The CDR3 runs to 15 residues. In DNA, the CDR3 is TGCGCCAGCAGCCTGTCCGGGACAGGGTCCCACGAGCAGTACTTC. Encoded protein: CASSLSGTGSHEQYF.

The CDR3: CSASKGAAEAFF. The CDR3 region has the DNA TGCAGTGCTAGTAAGGGGGCGGCTGAAGCTTTCTTT. V is TRBV20-1 and J is TRBJ1-1; 7 positions match TRBD1. Unmatched junction bases numbered 4, after V lost 3 bases and J lost 6 bases. The CDR3 extends over 12 amino acids. Germline values: CDR1 DFQATT, CDR2 SNEGSKA (reference sequence).

There are a few counts of this clone. V gene TRBV18 combines with J gene TRBJ2-3; D remains unclear. There are 12 residues in the CDR3. The germline gives CDR1 KGHSH, CDR2 LQKENI. V was pared by 2 bases and J by 4 bases, with 4 bases between. This chain's CDR3 is CASSPRADTQYF. As DNA, the CDR3 is TGTGCCAGCTCACCAAGAGCAGATACGCAGTATTTT.

The genes are TRBV30 and TRBJ1-6; perhaps TRBD1 as D (6 bases). The germline V and J ends were trimmed by 4 bases and 4 bases, with 8 bases remaining between them. There are 13 residues in the CDR3. Germline V lookup: CDR1 GTSNPN, CDR2 SVGIG (reference sequence). In DNA form, the CDR3 reads TGTGCCTGGAAGGGACATTATAATTCACCCCTCCACTTT. Translating gives CAWKGHYNSPLHF.